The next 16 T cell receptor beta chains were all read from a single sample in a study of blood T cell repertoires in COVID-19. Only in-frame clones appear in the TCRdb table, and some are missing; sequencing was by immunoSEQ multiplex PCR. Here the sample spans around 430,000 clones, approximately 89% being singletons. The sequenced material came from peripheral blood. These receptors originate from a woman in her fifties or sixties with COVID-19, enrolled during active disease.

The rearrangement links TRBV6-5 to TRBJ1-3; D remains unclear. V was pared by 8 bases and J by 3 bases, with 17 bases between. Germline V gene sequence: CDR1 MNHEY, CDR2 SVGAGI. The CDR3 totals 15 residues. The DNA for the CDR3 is TGTGCCAGCCAACGTCCGGGTCTGTTTGGAAACACCATATATTTT. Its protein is CASQRPGLFGNTIYF.

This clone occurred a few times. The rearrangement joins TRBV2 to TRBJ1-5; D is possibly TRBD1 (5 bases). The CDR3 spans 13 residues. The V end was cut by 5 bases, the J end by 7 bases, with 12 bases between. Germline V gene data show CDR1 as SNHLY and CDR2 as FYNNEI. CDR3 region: CASSQGWRQPQHF. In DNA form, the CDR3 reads TGTGCCAGCAGTCAGGGTTGGCGACAGCCCCAGCATTTT.

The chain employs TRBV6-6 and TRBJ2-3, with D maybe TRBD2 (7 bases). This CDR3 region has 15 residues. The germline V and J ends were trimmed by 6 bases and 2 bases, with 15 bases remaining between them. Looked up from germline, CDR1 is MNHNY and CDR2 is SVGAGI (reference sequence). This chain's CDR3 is CASRALGGHTDTQYF. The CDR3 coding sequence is TGTGCCAGCAGGGCGCTGGGGGGGCACACAGATACGCAGTATTTT.

The CDR3 region has the DNA TGTGCCAGTAGTAGGGAGGCAGATACGCAGTATTTT. Translation gives CASSREADTQYF. V is TRBV19 and J is TRBJ2-3, with TRBD2 as a possible D gene (6 bases). V gave up 4 bases and J gave up 4 bases, with 6 bases separating them. This CDR3 contains 12 residues. Germline V CDR1 and CDR2: LNHDA, SQIVND (reference sequence).

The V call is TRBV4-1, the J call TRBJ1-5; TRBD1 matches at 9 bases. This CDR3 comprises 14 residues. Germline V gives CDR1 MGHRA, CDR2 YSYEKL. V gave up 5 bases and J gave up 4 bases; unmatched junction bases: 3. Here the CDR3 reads CASSAGTGNQPQHF. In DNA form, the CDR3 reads TGCGCCAGCAGCGCCGGGACAGGGAATCAGCCCCAGCATTTT.

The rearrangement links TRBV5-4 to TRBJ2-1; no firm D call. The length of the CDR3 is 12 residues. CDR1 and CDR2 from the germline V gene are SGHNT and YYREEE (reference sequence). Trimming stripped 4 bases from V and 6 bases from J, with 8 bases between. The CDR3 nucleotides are TGTGCCAGCAGCCCCGGGTTCAATGAGCAGTTCTTC. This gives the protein CASSPGFNEQFF.

CDR3 sequence (DNA): TGTGCCAGCAGCCCCTACAGGGGAGCCCTTGAAGCTTTCTTT. It is translated as CASSPYRGALEAFF. The rearrangement joins TRBV3-1 (or the pseudogene TRBV3-2) to TRBJ1-1, with 7 nucleotides matching TRBD1. The CDR3 is 14 amino acids. CDR1 LGHDT and CDR2 YNNKEL come from the germline V gene (reference sequence). Trimming took 4 bases from V and 7 from J; bases not matched to a gene: 9.

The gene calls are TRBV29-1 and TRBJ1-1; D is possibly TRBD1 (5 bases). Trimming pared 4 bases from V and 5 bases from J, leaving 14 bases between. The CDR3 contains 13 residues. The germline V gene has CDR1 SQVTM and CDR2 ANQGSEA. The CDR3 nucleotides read TGCAGCGTTGGAGACGGGGGAGGAACTGAAGCTTTCTTT. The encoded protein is CSVGDGGGTEAFF.

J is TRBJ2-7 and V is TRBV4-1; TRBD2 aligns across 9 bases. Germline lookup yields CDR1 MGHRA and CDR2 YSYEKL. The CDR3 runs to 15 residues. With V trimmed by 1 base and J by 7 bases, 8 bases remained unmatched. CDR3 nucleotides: TGCGCCAGCAGCCAAGGACTAGCGGAGTTATGGGAGCAGTACTTC. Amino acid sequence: CASSQGLAELWEQYF.

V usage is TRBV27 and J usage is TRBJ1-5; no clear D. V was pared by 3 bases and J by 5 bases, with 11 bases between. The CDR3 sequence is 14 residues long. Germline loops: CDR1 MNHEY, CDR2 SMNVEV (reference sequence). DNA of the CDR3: TGTGCCAGCAGTTTGAGGGTCGTGGATCAGCCCCAGCATTTT. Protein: CASSLRVVDQPQHF.

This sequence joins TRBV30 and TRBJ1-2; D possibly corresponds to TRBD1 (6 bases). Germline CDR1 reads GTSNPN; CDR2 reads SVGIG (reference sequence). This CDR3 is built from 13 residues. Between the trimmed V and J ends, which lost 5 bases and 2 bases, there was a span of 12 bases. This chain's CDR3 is CAWARDNNYGYTF. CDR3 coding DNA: TGTGCCTGGGCTAGGGACAACAACTATGGCTACACCTTC.

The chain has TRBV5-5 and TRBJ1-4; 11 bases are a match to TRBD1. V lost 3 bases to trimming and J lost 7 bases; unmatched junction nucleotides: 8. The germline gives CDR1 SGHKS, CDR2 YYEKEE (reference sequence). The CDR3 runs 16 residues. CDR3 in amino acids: CASSWTGGRYGEKLFF. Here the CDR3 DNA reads TGTGCCAGCAGCTGGACAGGGGGCAGGTATGGTGAAAAACTGTTTTTT.

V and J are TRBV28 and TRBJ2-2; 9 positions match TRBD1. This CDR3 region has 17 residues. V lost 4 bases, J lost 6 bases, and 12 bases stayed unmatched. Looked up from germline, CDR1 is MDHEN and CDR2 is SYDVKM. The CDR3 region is CASSSTRDRVGPGELFF. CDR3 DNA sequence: TGTGCCAGCAGTTCAACGCGGGACAGGGTGGGCCCCGGGGAGCTGTTTTTT.

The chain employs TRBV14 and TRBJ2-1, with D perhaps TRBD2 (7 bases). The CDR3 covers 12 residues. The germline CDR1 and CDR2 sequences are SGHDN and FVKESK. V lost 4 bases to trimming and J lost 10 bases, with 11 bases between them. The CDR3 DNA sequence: TGTGCCAGCAGCCCGAGGGGGGGCGAGCAGTTCTTC. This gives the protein CASSPRGGEQFF.

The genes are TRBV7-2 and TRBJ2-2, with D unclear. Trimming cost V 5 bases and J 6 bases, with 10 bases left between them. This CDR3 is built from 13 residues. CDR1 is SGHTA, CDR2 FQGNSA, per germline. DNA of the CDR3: TGTGCCAGCAGCCCTAAAATAGCCGGGGAGCTGTTTTTT. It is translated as CASSPKIAGELFF.

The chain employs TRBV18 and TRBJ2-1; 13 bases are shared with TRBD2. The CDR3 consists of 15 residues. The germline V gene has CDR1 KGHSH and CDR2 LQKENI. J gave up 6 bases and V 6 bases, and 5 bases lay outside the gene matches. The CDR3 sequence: CASSQGTSGVNEQFF. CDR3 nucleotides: TGTGCCAGCTCCCAAGGGACTAGCGGGGTCAATGAGCAGTTCTTC.